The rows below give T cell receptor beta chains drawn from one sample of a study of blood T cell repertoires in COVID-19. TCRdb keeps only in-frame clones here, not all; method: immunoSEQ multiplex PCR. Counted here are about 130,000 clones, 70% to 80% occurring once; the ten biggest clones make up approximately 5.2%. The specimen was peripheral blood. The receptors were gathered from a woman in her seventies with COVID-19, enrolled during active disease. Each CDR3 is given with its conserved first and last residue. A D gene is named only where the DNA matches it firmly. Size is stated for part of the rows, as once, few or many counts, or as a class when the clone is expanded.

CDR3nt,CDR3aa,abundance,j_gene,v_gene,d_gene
TGCGCCAGCAGCTTGGTTTCGGGAGGAGACGATTCCTACGAGCAGTACTTC,CASSLVSGGDDSYEQYF,few,TRBJ2-7,TRBV5-1,TRBD2
TGTGCCAGCAGCAACCCTACTCCTAGCGGGGGGCGGCAGTTCTTC,CASSNPTPSGGRQFF,NA,TRBJ2-1,TRBV2,TRBD2
TGTGCCAGCAGTTTAGTAGGGCAGGGGGCTGAAGCTTTCTTT,CASSLVGQGAEAFF,NA,TRBJ1-1,TRBV28,TRBD1
TGTGCCAGCAGCAACCCGATGGGCGGGGGTGAGACCCAGTACTTC,CASSNPMGGGETQYF,NA,TRBJ2-5,TRBV7-2,TRBD2
TGTGCCAGCAGCTGGACTGGCGAGCAGTACTTC,CASSWTGEQYF,NA,TRBJ2-7,TRBV7-9,NA
TGTGCCAGCAGCGACGTAGCCGAGGGGGACAGGGGGCGAGAGCAGTTCTTC,CASSDVAEGDRGREQFF,NA,TRBJ2-1,TRBV9,TRBD1
TGTGCCAGCAGCCAGACGGGGACAGGTAGTTCACCCCTCCACTTT,CASSQTGTGSSPLHF,once,TRBJ1-6,TRBV7-9,TRBD1
TGTGCCAGCAGTGAAGCTTGGACAGGGGGCTACGAGCAGTACTTC,CASSEAWTGGYEQYF,once,TRBJ2-7,TRBV2,TRBD1
TGCGCCAGCAGCTTGGGATCTAGGTCTAATGAAAAACTGTTTTTT,CASSLGSRSNEKLFF,NA,TRBJ1-4,TRBV5-1,NA
TGTGCCAGCAGCTTAGCTAGCGGGGGGGCCAGGAACACCGGGGAGCTGTTTTTT,CASSLASGGARNTGELFF,NA,TRBJ2-2,TRBV7-2,TRBD2
TGTGCCAGCAGTTACTCTGCGGTATTCGGTAAAAAACTGTTTTTT,CASSYSAVFGKKLFF,NA,TRBJ1-4,TRBV6-2/TRBV6-3,NA
TGTGCCTGGGATTCGGGTGGAAACACCATATATTTT,CAWDSGGNTIYF,NA,TRBJ1-3,TRBV30,NA
TGTGCCAGCAGTTACGGACTAGCGGGGGGATTAGATACGCAGTATTTT,CASSYGLAGGLDTQYF,NA,TRBJ2-3,TRBV6-2/TRBV6-3,TRBD2
TGTGCCAGCAGCTTAGAGGCTAGCGGGGGCCACAAGGATACGCAGTATTTT,CASSLEASGGHKDTQYF,NA,TRBJ2-3,TRBV7-6,TRBD2
TGTGCCAGCAGCCCCCCCGCACTCTACGAGCAGTACTTC,CASSPPALYEQYF,few,TRBJ2-7,TRBV3-1/TRBV3-2,NA
TGTGCCAGCAGCCAATCCCGAGGCAGCCTTACTAATGAAAAACTGTTTTTT,CASSQSRGSLTNEKLFF,NA,TRBJ1-4,TRBV16,NA
TGCGCCAGCAGCCCACAGGGTTTTTCACGCTCCTACAATGAGCAGTTCTTC,CASSPQGFSRSYNEQFF,NA,TRBJ2-1,TRBV5-1,NA
TGTGCCAGCAGCTTAGGGCGGGGGCGGCCGTGGGTCGACAATGAGCAGTTCTTC,CASSLGRGRPWVDNEQFF,NA,TRBJ2-1,TRBV7-8,NA
TGTGCCAGCAGCCGAGGGGGGGGGAACACCGGGGAGCTGTTTTTT,CASSRGGGNTGELFF,NA,TRBJ2-2,TRBV5-4,NA
TGTGCCAGCAGCCCCCAGGCCACAGATACGCAGTATTTT,CASSPQATDTQYF,NA,TRBJ2-3,TRBV11-1,NA
TGTGCCTGGAGTGTGGGGCCCGAGCAGTACTTC,CAWSVGPEQYF,NA,TRBJ2-7,TRBV30,NA
TGTGCCAGCAGCTTGTTCAGGGACAGGGGAAACACCATATATTTT,CASSLFRDRGNTIYF,NA,TRBJ1-3,TRBV5-5,TRBD1
TGTGCCAGCAGCGGGGAGACCTACGAGCAGTACTTC,CASSGETYEQYF,NA,TRBJ2-7,TRBV28,NA
TGTGCCAGCAGCCAAGACAGGACAGGGACTGGCTACACCTTC,CASSQDRTGTGYTF,once,TRBJ1-2,TRBV3-1/TRBV3-2,TRBD1